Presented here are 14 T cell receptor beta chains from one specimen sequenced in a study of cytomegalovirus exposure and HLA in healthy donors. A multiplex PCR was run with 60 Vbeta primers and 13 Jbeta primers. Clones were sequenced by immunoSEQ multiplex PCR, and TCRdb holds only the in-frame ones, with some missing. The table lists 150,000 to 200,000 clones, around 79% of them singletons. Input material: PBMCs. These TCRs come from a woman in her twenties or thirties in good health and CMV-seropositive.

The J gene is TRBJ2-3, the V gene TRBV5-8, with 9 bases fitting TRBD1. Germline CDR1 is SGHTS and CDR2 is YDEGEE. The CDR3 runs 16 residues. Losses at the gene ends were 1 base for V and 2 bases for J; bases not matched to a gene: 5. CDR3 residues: CASSLYRGHVTDTQYF. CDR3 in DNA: TGTGCCAGCAGCTTGTACAGGGGGCATGTCACAGATACGCAGTATTTT.

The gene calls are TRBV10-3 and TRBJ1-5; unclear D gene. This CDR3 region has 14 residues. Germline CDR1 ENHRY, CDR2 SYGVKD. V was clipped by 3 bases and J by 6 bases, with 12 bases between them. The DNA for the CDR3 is TGTGCCATCAGTGAAGGTGCAGCAGGTCAGCCCCAGCATTTT. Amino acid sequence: CAISEGAAGQPQHF.

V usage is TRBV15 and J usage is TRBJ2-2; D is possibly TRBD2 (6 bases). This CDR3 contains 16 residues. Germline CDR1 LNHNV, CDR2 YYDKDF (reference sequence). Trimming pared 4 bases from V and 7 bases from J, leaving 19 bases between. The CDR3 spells CATSTKTGLVDGELFF. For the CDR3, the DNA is TGTGCCACCAGCACAAAAACGGGACTGGTGGACGGGGAGCTGTTTTTT.

The CDR3 sequence: CASSLAMAGMNTEAFF. CDR3 bases: TGCGCCAGCAGCTTGGCCATGGCAGGGATGAACACTGAAGCTTTCTTT. The rearrangement uses TRBV5-1 and TRBJ1-1; possibly TRBD1 for D (5 bases). CDR1 is SGHRS, CDR2 YFSETQ, per germline. This CDR3 region has 16 residues. Between the trimmed V and J ends, which lost 0 bases and 0 bases, there was a span of 12 bases.

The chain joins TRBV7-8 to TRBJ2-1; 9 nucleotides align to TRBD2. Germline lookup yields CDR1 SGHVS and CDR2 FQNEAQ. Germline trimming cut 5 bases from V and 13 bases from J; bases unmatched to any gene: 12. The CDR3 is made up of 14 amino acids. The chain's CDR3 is CASSPILAGKGQFF. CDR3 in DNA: TGTGCCAGCAGCCCCATTCTAGCGGGAAAAGGTCAGTTCTTC.

CDR3 sequence: CASSHDKRDLLSYNEQFF. CDR3 coding DNA: TGTGCCAGCAGCCATGACAAGAGGGATCTCCTCTCCTACAATGAGCAGTTCTTC. This chain connects TRBV7-9 to TRBJ2-1; the D gene is possibly TRBD2 (5 bases). Germline V CDR1 and CDR2: SEHNR, FQNEAQ (reference sequence). This CDR3 has 18 residues. The V end lost 5 bases, the J end lost 0 bases, and 20 bases lay between the germline ends.

CDR3 amino acids: CASSQVSGIEAFF. In nucleotides, the CDR3 is TGCGCCAGCAGCCAAGTTTCAGGGATTGAAGCTTTCTTT. The chain joins TRBV4-3 to TRBJ1-1, with D possibly TRBD1 on 5 matching bases. Germline loops: CDR1 LGHNA, CDR2 YSLEER. Trimming took 1 base from V and 7 from J, leaving 10 bases between them. The CDR3 loop spans 13 amino acids.

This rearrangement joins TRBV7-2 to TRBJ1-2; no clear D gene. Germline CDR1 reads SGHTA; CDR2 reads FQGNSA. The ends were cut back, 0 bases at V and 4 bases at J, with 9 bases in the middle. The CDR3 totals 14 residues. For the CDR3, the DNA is TGTGCCAGCAGCTTAGCTCCCCCGTCCTATGGCTACACCTTC. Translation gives CASSLAPPSYGYTF.

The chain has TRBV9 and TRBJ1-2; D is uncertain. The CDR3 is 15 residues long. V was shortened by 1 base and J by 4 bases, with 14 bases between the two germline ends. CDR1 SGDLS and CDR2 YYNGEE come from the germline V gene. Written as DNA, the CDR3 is TGTGCCAGCAGCGTAATGGGAGGAGGGTTCTATGGCTACACCTTC. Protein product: CASSVMGGGFYGYTF. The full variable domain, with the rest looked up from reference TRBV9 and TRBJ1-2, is DSGVTQTPKHLITATGQRVTLRCSPRSGDLSVYWYQQSLDQGLQFLIQYYNGEERAKGNILERFSAQQFPDLHSELNLSSLELGDSALYFCASSVMGGGFYGYTFGSGTRLTVV.

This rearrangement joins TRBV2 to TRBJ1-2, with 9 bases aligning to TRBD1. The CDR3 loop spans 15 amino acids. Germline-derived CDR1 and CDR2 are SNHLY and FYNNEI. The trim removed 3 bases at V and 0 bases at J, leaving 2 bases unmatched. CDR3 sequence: CASSEGQGSNYGYTF. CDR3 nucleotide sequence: TGTGCCAGCAGTGAGGGACAGGGATCTAACTATGGCTACACCTTC.

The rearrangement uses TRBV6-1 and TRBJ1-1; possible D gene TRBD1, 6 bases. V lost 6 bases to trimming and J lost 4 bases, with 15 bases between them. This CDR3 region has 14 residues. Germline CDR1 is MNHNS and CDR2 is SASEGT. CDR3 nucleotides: TGTGCCAGCAGGATGGACAGAAAAAGCACTGAAGCTTTCTTT. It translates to CASRMDRKSTEAFF.

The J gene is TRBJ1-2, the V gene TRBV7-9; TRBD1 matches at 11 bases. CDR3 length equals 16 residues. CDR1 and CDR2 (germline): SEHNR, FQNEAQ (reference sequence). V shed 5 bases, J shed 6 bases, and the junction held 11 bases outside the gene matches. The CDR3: CASSAGTGGRENGYTF. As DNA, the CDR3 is TGTGCCAGCAGCGCAGGGACAGGGGGTCGGGAAAATGGCTACACCTTC.

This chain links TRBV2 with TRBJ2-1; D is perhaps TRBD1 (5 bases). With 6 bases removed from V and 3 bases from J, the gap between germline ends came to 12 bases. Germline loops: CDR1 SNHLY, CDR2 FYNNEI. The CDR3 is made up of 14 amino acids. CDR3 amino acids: CASRDTRDYNEQFF. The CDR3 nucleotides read TGTGCCAGCAGAGACACCAGGGACTACAATGAGCAGTTCTTC.

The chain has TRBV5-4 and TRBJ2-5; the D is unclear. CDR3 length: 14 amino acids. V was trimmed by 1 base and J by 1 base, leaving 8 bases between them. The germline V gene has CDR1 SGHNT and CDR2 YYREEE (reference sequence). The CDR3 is CASSLLGPQETQYF. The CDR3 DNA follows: TGTGCCAGCAGCTTGCTGGGCCCCCAAGAGACCCAGTACTTC.